This T cell receptor (beta chain) derives from a study of liver allograft versus peripheral blood T cells. Background on the study: Transplanted livers and recipients' peripheral blood had their T cell receptor repertoires compared.

MiXCR, run by TCRdb on the reads, gives a single entry per CDR3 protein. Altogether approximately 2,500 distinct CDR3 sequences are present, roughly 15% being singletons, with the ten largest covering roughly 23%. V lost 6 bases and J lost 5, with 13 bases in between. Germline-derived CDR1 and CDR2 are SQVTM and ANQGSEA. The length of the CDR3 is 12 residues. Study findings and constraints: Repertoires found inside liver allografts reportedly differed from T cell receptor repertoires in peripheral blood.

This clonotype is large. Its specificity is not known. This chain connects TRBV29-1 to TRBJ1-1; D gene ambiguous. This TCR was sampled from a human patient who had a liver transplant. Some T cells may have originated in the graft donor. DNA of the CDR3: TGCAGCGTCCGTTGGGCGGGGACTGAAGCTTTCTTT. Amino acid sequence: CSVRWAGTEAFF.